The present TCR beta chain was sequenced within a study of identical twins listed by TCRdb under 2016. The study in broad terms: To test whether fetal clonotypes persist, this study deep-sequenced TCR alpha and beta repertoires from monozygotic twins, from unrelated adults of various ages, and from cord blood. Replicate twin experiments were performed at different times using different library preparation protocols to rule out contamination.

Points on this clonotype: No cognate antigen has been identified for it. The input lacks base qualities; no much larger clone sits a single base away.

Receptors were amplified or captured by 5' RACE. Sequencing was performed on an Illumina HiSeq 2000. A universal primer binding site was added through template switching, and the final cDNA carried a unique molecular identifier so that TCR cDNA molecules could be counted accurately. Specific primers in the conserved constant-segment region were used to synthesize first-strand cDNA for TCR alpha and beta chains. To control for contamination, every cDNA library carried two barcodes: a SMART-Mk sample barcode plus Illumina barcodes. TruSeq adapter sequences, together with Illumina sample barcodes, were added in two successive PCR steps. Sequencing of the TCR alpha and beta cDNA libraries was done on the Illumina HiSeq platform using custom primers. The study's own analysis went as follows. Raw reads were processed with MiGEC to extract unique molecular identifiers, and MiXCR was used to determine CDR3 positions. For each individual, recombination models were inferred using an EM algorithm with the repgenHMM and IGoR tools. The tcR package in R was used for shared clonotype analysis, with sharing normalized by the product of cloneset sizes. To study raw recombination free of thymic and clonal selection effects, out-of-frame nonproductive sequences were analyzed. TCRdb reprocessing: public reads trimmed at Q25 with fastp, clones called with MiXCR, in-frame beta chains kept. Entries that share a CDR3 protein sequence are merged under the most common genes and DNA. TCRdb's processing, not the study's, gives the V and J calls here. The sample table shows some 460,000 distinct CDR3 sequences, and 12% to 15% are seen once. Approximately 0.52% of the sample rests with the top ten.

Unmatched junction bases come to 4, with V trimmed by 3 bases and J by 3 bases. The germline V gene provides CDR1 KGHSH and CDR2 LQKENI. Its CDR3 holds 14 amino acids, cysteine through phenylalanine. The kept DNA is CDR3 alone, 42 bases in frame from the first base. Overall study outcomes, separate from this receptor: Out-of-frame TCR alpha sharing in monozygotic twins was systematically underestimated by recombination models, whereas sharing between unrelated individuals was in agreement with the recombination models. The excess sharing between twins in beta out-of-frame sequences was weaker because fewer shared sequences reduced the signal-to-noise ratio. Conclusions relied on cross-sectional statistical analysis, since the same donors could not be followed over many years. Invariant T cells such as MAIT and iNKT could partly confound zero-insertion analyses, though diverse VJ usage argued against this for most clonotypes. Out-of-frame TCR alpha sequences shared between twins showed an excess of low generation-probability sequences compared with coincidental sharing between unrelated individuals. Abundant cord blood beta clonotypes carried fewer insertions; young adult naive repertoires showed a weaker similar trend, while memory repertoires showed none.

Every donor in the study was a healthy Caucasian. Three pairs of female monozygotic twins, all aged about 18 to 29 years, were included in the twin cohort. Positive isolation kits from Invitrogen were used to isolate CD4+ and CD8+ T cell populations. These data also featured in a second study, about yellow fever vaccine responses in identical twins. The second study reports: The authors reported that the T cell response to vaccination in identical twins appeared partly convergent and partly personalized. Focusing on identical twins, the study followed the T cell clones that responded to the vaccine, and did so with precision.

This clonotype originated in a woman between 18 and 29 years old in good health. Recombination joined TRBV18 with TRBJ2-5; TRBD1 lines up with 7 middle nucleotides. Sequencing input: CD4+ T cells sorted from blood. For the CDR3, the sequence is CASSPTDRKETQYF. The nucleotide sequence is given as TGTGCCAGCTCACCGACGGACAGGAAAGAGACCCAGTACTTC.